The 9 T cell receptor beta chains given below trace back to one sample, sequenced in a study of blood T cell repertoires in COVID-19. Method: immunoSEQ multiplex PCR; TCRdb's copy keeps in-frame clones and lacks some. The sample shows 170,000 or so clones, approximately 89% of them seen only once. The sequenced sample consisted of PBMCs or T cells enriched from blood (not recorded which). Receptors originate from a man in his forties or fifties who had recovered from COVID-19.

V and J are TRBV6-5 and TRBJ1-1; 7 bases agree with TRBD1. Germline values: CDR1 MNHEY, CDR2 SVGAGI. The CDR3 extends over 15 amino acids. Germline trimming cut 7 bases from V and 4 bases from J; bases unmatched to any gene: 12. Written as DNA, the CDR3 is TGTGCCAGCAACGAAGACAGGGCCTGGGGCACTGAAGCTTTCTTT. As protein: CASNEDRAWGTEAFF.

The chain carries TRBV2 and TRBJ2-2; D is uncertain. The CDR3 has 14 residues. The germline CDR1 and CDR2 sequences are SNHLY and FYNNEI. With 2 bases removed from V and 1 base from J, the gap between germline ends came to 5 bases. The DNA for the CDR3 is TGTGCCAGCAGTGAACTAGGGAACACCGGGGAGCTGTTTTTT. Translating gives CASSELGNTGELFF. Full variable domain (rest looked up from reference TRBV2 and TRBJ2-2): EPEVTQTPSHQVTQMGQEVILRCVPISNHLYFYWYRQILGQKVEFLVSFYNNEISEKSEIFDDQFSVERPDGSNFTLKIRSTKLEDSAMYFCASSELGNTGELFFGEGSRLTVL.

The chain has TRBV24-1 and TRBJ2-3; 10 positions agree with TRBD2. Unmatched junction bases numbered 9, after V lost 1 base and J lost 3 bases. Germline lookup yields CDR1 KGHDR and CDR2 SFDVKD. There are 18 residues in the CDR3. In nucleotides, the CDR3 is TGTGCCACCAGTGATTTTAGAAGTCCTAGCGGGGGTACAGATACGCAGTATTTT. Its protein product is CATSDFRSPSGGTDTQYF.

V is TRBV7-6 and J is TRBJ2-5; no firm D call. Trimming cost V 5 bases and J 0 bases, with 4 bases left between them. Per the germline V gene, CDR1 is SGHVS and CDR2 is FNYEAQ. CDR3 length: 12 residues. DNA for the CDR3: TGTGCCAGCAGCCCAAACCAAGAGACCCAGTACTTC. Translation: CASSPNQETQYF.

This clone was counted only a few times. The chain has TRBV2 and TRBJ1-2; D gene unclear. This CDR3 is built from 13 residues. V lost 7 bases, J lost 4 bases, and 13 bases lay in between. Germline V CDR1 and CDR2: SNHLY, FYNNEI. The CDR3 nucleotides read TGTGCCAGCAAAGAGTCGGTCCCCTATGGCTACACCTTC. Residues: CASKESVPYGYTF.

The chain has TRBV11-2 and TRBJ1-1; possibly TRBD1 for D (5 bases). Germline V gives CDR1 SGHAT, CDR2 FQNNGV. Trimming removed 5 bases at V and 3 bases at J, with 13 bases between. The CDR3 covers 14 residues. This CDR3 reads CASSVQGGYTEAFF. The CDR3 DNA sequence: TGTGCCAGCAGCGTCCAGGGAGGGTACACTGAAGCTTTCTTT.

The chain links TRBV7-9 to TRBJ2-3, with 13 bases aligning to TRBD2. The CDR3 runs to 16 residues. Germline V CDR1 and CDR2: SEHNR, FQNEAQ (reference sequence). V gave up 5 bases and J gave up 5 bases; unmatched junction bases: 7. For the CDR3, the DNA is TGTGCCAGCAGCCTCGGACTAGCGGGAGTACGAGATACGCAGTATTTT. This translates into CASSLGLAGVRDTQYF.

The chain carries TRBV19 and TRBJ1-2; D might be TRBD1 (6 bases). The CDR3 length is 13 residues. Germline V lookup: CDR1 LNHDA, CDR2 SQIVND (reference sequence). V dropped 6 bases and J dropped 7 bases, with 15 bases sitting between them. CDR3 residues: CASRGSRGFGYTF. CDR3 bases: TGTGCCAGTAGGGGGTCCAGGGGCTTTGGCTACACCTTC.

The V call is TRBV28, the J call TRBJ1-4; no clear D gene. The V end was cut by 8 bases, the J end by 0 bases, with 16 bases between. Germline V gene lookup returns CDR1 MDHEN and CDR2 SYDVKM. The CDR3 consists of 16 residues. CDR3 sequence (DNA): TGTGCCAGCGGCGGCGCTCGGACTGCAACTAATGAAAAACTGTTTTTT. It encodes CASGGARTATNEKLFF.